The 14 T cell receptor beta chains in this list originate from one sample, sequenced in a study of vaccination effects on CD4 cells after COVID-19. Antigen-specific CD4+ T cells were first expanded with viral peptide pools by the ViraFEST assay and only then sequenced. Scientists isolated CD4+ T cells after an approximately 10-day culture period ended. In the vaccine recipients, nucleocapsid antibodies were negative and there was no prior SARS-CoV-2 infection. TCRdb's table, derived via immunoSEQ multiplex PCR, lists solely in-frame clones and lacks some. The sample consists of tens of thousands of clones, 73% of them appearing once. These receptors lack a known antigen. This material consisted of CD4+ T cells from PBMCs cultured with SARS-CoV-2 spike peptides, taken before COVID-19 vaccination. These receptors were taken from a human donor who received a COVID-19 vaccine.

The chain uses TRBV2 and TRBJ1-1; D is unclear. The CDR3 runs to 13 residues. Germline CDR1 and CDR2: SNHLY and FYNNEI. With 4 bases removed from V and 4 bases from J, the gap between germline ends came to 10 bases. The CDR3 region has the DNA TGTGCCAGCAGTGTGGACGGGATCACTGAAGCTTTCTTT. This gives the protein CASSVDGITEAFF. Filled out from reference TRBV2 and TRBJ1-1, the complete variable domain reads EPEVTQTPSHQVTQMGQEVILRCVPISNHLYFYWYRQILGQKVEFLVSFYNNEISEKSEIFDDQFSVERPDGSNFTLKIRSTKLEDSAMYFCASSVDGITEAFFGQGTRLTVV.

This clone was counted a single time. The CDR3 nucleotides are TGCGCCAGCAGCTTAAGCCACCTCTATGGCTACACCTTC. It yields the protein CASSLSHLYGYTF. The V call is TRBV5-1, the J call TRBJ1-2; D ambiguous. From germline, CDR1 is SGHRS and CDR2 YFSETQ. V was cut by 2 bases and J by 4 bases, with 9 bases left in between. CDR3 length: 13 amino acids.

Here the CDR3 DNA reads TGTGCCAGCACCCCAATTTCGGGAAATCAGCCCCAGCATTTT. Its protein product is CASTPISGNQPQHF. The chain joins TRBV7-2 to TRBJ1-5; no definite D call. The ends were cut back, 7 bases at V and 4 bases at J, with 14 bases in the middle. Germline V gene lookup returns CDR1 SGHTA and CDR2 FQGNSA. The CDR3 contains 14 residues.

This clone has only one observation. This chain connects TRBV7-9 to TRBJ1-1, with D perhaps TRBD1 (6 bases). V lost 1 base and J lost 4, with 10 bases in between. CDR1 and CDR2 (germline): SEHNR, FQNEAQ (reference sequence). The CDR3 has 14 amino acids. CDR3 residues: CASSLDTGSTEAFF. As DNA, the CDR3 is TGTGCCAGCAGCTTAGATACAGGGAGCACTGAAGCTTTCTTT.

This chain joins TRBV14 and TRBJ2-3; TRBD2 aligns across 8 bases. Unmatched junction bases numbered 8, after V lost 4 bases and J lost 5 bases. The CDR3 length is 15 residues. From germline, CDR1 is SGHDN and CDR2 FVKESK. This CDR3 reads CASSRYGGGLDTQYF. CDR3 nucleotides: TGTGCCAGCAGCCGGTATGGCGGGGGGCTAGATACGCAGTATTTT.

The chain recombines TRBV27 with TRBJ2-1, with D possibly being TRBD1 (7 bases). Trimming cost V 6 bases and J 6 bases, with 15 bases left between them. Per germline, CDR1 MNHEY and CDR2 SMNVEV (reference sequence). The CDR3 has 14 amino acids. CDR3 in DNA: TGTGCCAGCAGCCAGGGGGGCTGGCTCAATGAGCAGTTCTTC. It is translated as CASSQGGWLNEQFF.

The chain links TRBV24-1 to TRBJ2-3; no clear D. The CDR3 extends over 11 amino acids. Trimming cost V 1 base and J 6 bases, with 1 base left between them. Germline V lookup: CDR1 KGHDR, CDR2 SFDVKD. The CDR3 DNA reads TGTGCCACCAGTGATTTCGATACGCAGTATTTT. It yields the protein CATSDFDTQYF.

CDR3 residues: CASSFTNSGANVLTF. CDR3 sequence (DNA): TGTGCCAGCAGTTTCACAAACTCTGGGGCCAACGTCCTGACTTTC. The rearrangement joins TRBV27 to TRBJ2-6; D remains ambiguous. The CDR3 has 15 amino acids. V was clipped by 3 bases and J by 0 bases, with 6 bases between them. The V gene's germline CDR1 is MNHEY and CDR2 SMNVEV (reference sequence).

There are a few counts of this clone. The rearrangement joins TRBV20-1 to TRBJ1-3, with 10 bases that match TRBD1. Germline V gene sequence: CDR1 DFQATT, CDR2 SNEGSKA (reference sequence). After removal of 3 bases from V and 4 bases from J, the junction contained 9 bases not matched to a gene. This CDR3 contains 16 residues. Here the CDR3 reads CSASNADRGQGNTIYF. CDR3 nucleotide sequence: TGCAGTGCTAGTAACGCAGACAGGGGGCAAGGAAACACCATATATTTT.

The chain combines TRBV12-3 or TRBV12-4 with TRBJ1-1, with TRBD1 matching 8 bases. CDR3 size: 13 residues. Trimming at V came to 7 bases and at J to 3 bases, leaving 4 bases not matched to a gene. The CDR3 sequence: CASTLDRDTEAFF. CDR3 sequence (DNA): TGTGCCAGCACCCTGGACAGGGACACTGAAGCTTTCTTT.

The chain carries TRBV28 and TRBJ2-3, with 11 nucleotides matching TRBD2. Per the germline V gene, CDR1 is MDHEN and CDR2 is SYDVKM. The CDR3 contains 16 residues. The V and J ends lost 4 bases and 8 bases, in that order; junction bases with no gene match: 11. Here the CDR3 DNA reads TGTGCCAGCAGTTCACCGACTAGCGGGGAGTCGGGTACGCAGTATTTT. Its translation is CASSSPTSGESGTQYF.

V gene TRBV5-6 combines with J gene TRBJ2-5; D possibly corresponds to TRBD1 (6 bases). CDR3 size: 14 residues. V lost 2 bases and J lost 1, with 9 bases in between. The V gene's germline CDR1 is SGHDT and CDR2 YYEEEE. DNA for the CDR3: TGTGCCAGCAGCTTAACAGGGCCCCAAGAGACCCAGTACTTC. Amino acid sequence: CASSLTGPQETQYF. The entire variable domain, with the rest obtained from reference TRBV5-6 and TRBJ2-5, is as follows: DAGVTQSPTHLIKTRGQQVTLRCSPKSGHDTVSWYQQALGQGPQFIFQYYEEEERQRGNFPDRFSGHQFPNYSSELNVNALLLGDSALYLCASSLTGPQETQYFGPGTRLLVL.

This clone was detected only a few times. The rearrangement joins TRBV18 to TRBJ1-6; D is possibly TRBD1 (5 bases). Germline V lookup: CDR1 KGHSH, CDR2 LQKENI. The CDR3 spans 15 residues. Trimming cost V 3 bases and J 7 bases, with 13 bases left between them. The CDR3 region is CASSPRDSENSPLHF. Here the CDR3 DNA reads TGTGCCAGCTCACCCCGCGACAGCGAAAATTCACCCCTCCACTTT.

The rearrangement uses TRBV10-2 and TRBJ1-3, with D uncertain. The CDR3 is 12 amino acids. CDR1 and CDR2 from the germline V gene are WSHSY and SAAADI. V lost 7 bases, J lost 0 bases, and 4 bases lay in between. CDR3 residues: CASKISGNTIYF. In DNA form, the CDR3 reads TGCGCCAGCAAAATCTCTGGAAACACCATATATTTT.